This T cell receptor beta chain appears in the sequencing data of a study of identifying expanded T cells in peripheral blood (dated by TCRdb to between 2018 and 2021). In terms of the full investigation: Technical replicates were generated by sequencing separate aliquots of the same genomic DNA pool, and four replicates were compared pairwise. The research as a whole found: The binomial model flagged approximately 1.2 differentially abundant clones between technical replicates, compared with approximately 15 over approximately two weeks and 19 to 20 over around 4 weeks. Variance in clone template counts between approximately two-week samples significantly increased with total template count across all healthy donors. The authors expected that over much longer intervals, such as months to years, biological variance in healthy repertoires might increase even further. Across all healthy-donor time intervals, the beta-binomial model significantly cut both the number of clones called differentially abundant and the false-positive rate.

During the collection period, no immune events, such as infections, were documented for the healthy donors. Blood repertoires from healthy donors were used as a training cohort for calibrating time-dependent variance in a beta-binomial model of differential abundance of T-cell clones. The training cohort was composed of roughly ten healthy donors, 3 female and 7 male. The donors were between about 25 and 70 years old, with an average age of roughly 40 years. Whole blood was collected from each healthy donor at three time points spaced about two weeks apart and obtained from a commercial supplier. For immunosequencing, genomic DNA was extracted from unsorted whole blood. The immunoSEQ Assay, which uses bias-controlled multiplex PCR amplification of genomic DNA, was used to profile TCRbeta CDR3 regions. The paper's processing steps were these. The absolute abundance of each unique TCRbeta CDR3 region was quantified after sequences were collapsed and filtered. Differential abundance was tested with a binomial (Fisher-equivalent) model and with a beta-binomial model adding time-dependent variance fitted from healthy donors. Any clone with fewer than 5 combined templates was excluded, and a clone was called differentially abundant if its Benjamini-Hochberg FDR was below 0.01. Using the form v = (b*log(k)+a)^2, the beta-binomial variance was modeled as a function of the total template count across the two samples. Held by TCRdb, this immuneACCESS table contains in-frame sequences only and omits some clones. Under half of the omission traces to an unresolved V gene where checked; the cause of the rest is unknown. Clone size and V and J calls were adopted from that table, with D and trimming inferred from the DNA. Here the sample has about 89,000 clones; approximately 88% occur a single time. Of the sample, 4% is held by the ten largest clones.

Including cysteine and phenylalanine, the CDR3 has 14 amino acids. Solely the CDR3 DNA is kept, with 42 bases framed from the first base. The junction shows trimming of 0 bases on V and 2 bases on J, plus 7 bases between the germline ends. The CDR1 and CDR2 encoded by the germline V gene are MRHNA and SNTAGT. On this clone: There is no known antigen for this receptor. No base quality values were provided; no much bigger clone lies one nucleotide off.

The origin of this receptor is a person aged 18 to 75 in good health. The V gene is TRBV6-4 and the J gene is TRBJ1-1; a tentative D match to TRBD1 spans 5 bases. Sequenced material: blood. In nucleotides, the sequence is TGTGCCAGCAGTGACTCGACAGAAAACACTGAAGCTTTCTTT. This gives the protein CASSDSTENTEAFF.